The 3 T cell receptor beta chains presented below share a single source sample, sequenced in a study of shared clonotypes between healthy human individuals (dated by TCRdb to 2019 to 2021). Library preparation used the immunoSEQ multiplex PCR assay. In TCRdb, the immuneACCESS table is reduced to in-frame sequences with V and J assigned. These tables do not hold every clone; where another copy was compared, an unresolved V gene accounts for under half, and the others remain unexplained. Here the sample has roughly 2,300,000 clones; 92% occur a single time. The leading ten clones occupy approximately 0.39% of the sample. The sample comprised naive CD4+ T cells from PBMCs. According to the study, the label for this sample's cell subset or site signals: CD45RA+ positively selected. The receptors here all came from a man aged 18 to 35 in good health. Some clones in this sample may be carry-over from other donors' samples.

The chain uses TRBV19 and TRBJ1-5; 11 nucleotides align to TRBD1. Germline CDR1 and CDR2: LNHDA and SQIVND (reference sequence). The CDR3 has 16 residues. J lost 1 base, V lost 6 bases, and 5 bases had no gene match. The CDR3 loop reads CASRPGQGASNQPQHF. CDR3 DNA: TGTGCCAGTAGACCAGGACAGGGGGCAAGCAATCAGCCCCAGCATTTT.

A few counts support this clone. The rearrangement links TRBV19 to TRBJ1-5, with 8 nucleotides matching TRBD1. Germline trimming cut 5 bases from V and 7 bases from J; bases unmatched to any gene: 10. Looked up from germline, CDR1 is LNHDA and CDR2 is SQIVND (reference sequence). This CDR3 contains 15 residues. CDR3: CASSPRRGQGQPQHF. The CDR3 coding sequence is TGTGCCAGTAGTCCCCGCAGGGGGCAAGGGCAGCCCCAGCATTTT.

As to this clone: The same CDR3 arises from other DNA sequences in this sample as well. V gene TRBV18 combines with J gene TRBJ2-7, with TRBD2 matching 7 bases. This CDR3 region has 14 residues. In germline, CDR1 is KGHSH, CDR2 LQKENI. The V and J ends lost 6 bases and 1 base, in that order; junction bases with no gene match: 6. As DNA, the CDR3 is TGTGCCAGCTCGCCCGGGACTACATCCTACGAGCAGTACTTC. Translated, it gives CASSPGTTSYEQYF. Using reference TRBV18 and TRBJ2-7 for the parts outside the CDR3, the full variable domain is NAGVMQNPRHLVRRRGQEARLRCSPMKGHSHVYWYRQLPEEGLKFMVYLQKENIIDESGMPKERFSAEFPKEGPSILRIQQVVRGDSAAYFCASSPGTTSYEQYFGPGTRLTVT.